The 22 T cell receptor beta chains presented below share a single source sample, sequenced in a study of T cell repertoires in cytomegalovirus infection. TCRdb called the reads again in MiXCR, with one record for every CDR3 protein. The data hold 650,000 to 850,000 distinct CDR3 sequences, with about 27% observed a single time. Their antigen targets remain unknown. The starting material was cultured CD8+ T cells from PBMCs, obtained from culture after CMV antigen stimulation. The receptors were gathered from a human donor in good health (CMV status not recorded). Some clones in this sample may be carry-over from other donors' samples.

This clonotype was found a few times. The chain is built from TRBV15 and TRBJ1-4; 9 positions match TRBD1. The CDR3 is 17 residues long. Germline lookup yields CDR1 LNHNV and CDR2 YYDKDF (reference sequence). J lost 0 bases, V lost 3 bases, and 5 bases had no gene match. In DNA, the CDR3 is TGTGCCACCAGCAGGGTTTGGACAGGGGCAACTAATGAAAAACTGTTTTTT. Protein product: CATSRVWTGATNEKLFF.

This clonotype was seen more than once but under ten times. The J gene is TRBJ2-3, the V gene TRBV7-2; TRBD2 matches at 10 bases. In germline, CDR1 is SGHTA, CDR2 FQGNSA. Trimming at V came to 3 bases and at J to 4 bases, leaving 7 bases not matched to a gene. The CDR3 covers 16 residues. The DNA for the CDR3 is TGTGCCAGCAGCTTTATAGCGGGGGGCACTTCAGATACGCAGTATTTT. Its translation is CASSFIAGGTSDTQYF.

This chain links TRBV5-8 with TRBJ2-1, with D perhaps TRBD2 (5 bases). V shed 6 bases and J shed 4 bases, with 14 bases lying between them. The germline V gene encodes CDR1 SGHTS and CDR2 YDEGEE. This CDR3 has 14 amino acids. This CDR3 reads CASIGLQIYNEQFF. Written as DNA, the CDR3 is TGTGCCAGCATCGGACTGCAAATTTACAATGAGCAGTTCTTC.

This clonotype was found many times. The chain employs TRBV7-2 and TRBJ2-1; D gene uncertain. Germline V lookup: CDR1 SGHTA, CDR2 FQGNSA. V lost 4 bases and J 3 bases, leaving 10 bases between the germline ends. This CDR3 is built from 14 residues. This CDR3 is CASSSWSYYNEQFF. As DNA, the CDR3 is TGTGCCAGCAGCTCTTGGAGCTACTACAATGAGCAGTTCTTC.

The V call is TRBV6-1, the J call TRBJ2-7; D is undetermined. Germline CDR1 is MNHNS and CDR2 is SASEGT. Trimming shortened V by 8 bases and J by 7 bases, and 18 bases separated the two germline ends. The CDR3 loop spans 13 amino acids. This chain's CDR3 is CASSKEMGWEQYV. The CDR3 DNA reads TGTGCCAGCTCAAAGGAGATGGGATGGGAGCAGTACGTC.

This clonotype came up many times. V gene TRBV7-9 combines with J gene TRBJ2-6, with a weak D call TRBD1 (5 bases). CDR3 length: 15 residues. Trimming cost V 1 base and J 2 bases, with 6 bases left between them. Germline CDR1 and CDR2: SEHNR and FQNEAQ (reference sequence). The CDR3 bases are TGTGCCAGCAGCTTAGAGACAGCTGGGGCCAACGTCCTGACTTTC. Amino acids: CASSLETAGANVLTF.

This clonotype was detected only a few times. This chain uses TRBV3-1 with TRBJ1-4, with 8 positions matching TRBD1. Germline trimming cut 0 bases from V and 0 bases from J; bases unmatched to any gene: 6. CDR1 is LGHDT, CDR2 YNNKEL, per germline (reference sequence). This CDR3 has 18 amino acids. The CDR3 DNA follows: TGTGCCAGCAGCCAAGATCCGGACAGGGATGCAACTAATGAAAAACTGTTTTTT. Its translation: CASSQDPDRDATNEKLFF.

This clonotype turned up a few times. The CDR3 nucleotides are TGCGCCAGCAGCTTAGGACAAGTCACTGAAGCTTTCTTT. It is translated as CASSLGQVTEAFF. This chain connects TRBV5-1 to TRBJ1-1, with D perhaps TRBD1 (5 bases). CDR3 size: 13 residues. The V gene's germline CDR1 is SGHRS and CDR2 YFSETQ. V was trimmed by 2 bases and J by 4 bases, leaving 9 bases between them.

Only a few counts were recorded for this clonotype. The chain links TRBV7-9 to TRBJ1-1, with D unclear. In germline, CDR1 is SEHNR, CDR2 FQNEAQ (reference sequence). Trimming removed 3 bases from V and 6 bases from J, with 8 bases in between. This CDR3 has 12 residues. CDR3 protein: CASSFPLAEAFF. As DNA, the CDR3 is TGTGCCAGCAGCTTTCCCCTTGCTGAAGCTTTCTTT.

This rearrangement joins TRBV29-1 to TRBJ2-6; D is possibly TRBD1 or TRBD2 (6 bases each). V lost 7 bases and J lost 2, with 12 bases in between. Germline V gene sequence: CDR1 SQVTM, CDR2 ANQGSEA. The CDR3 runs to 14 residues. CDR3 residues: CSATGRTGANVLTF. CDR3 coding DNA: TGCAGCGCAACAGGGAGGACTGGGGCCAACGTCCTGACTTTC.

The chain is built from TRBV25-1 and TRBJ1-4; 8 positions agree with TRBD1. The CDR3 has 19 residues. Germline CDR1 reads MGHDK; CDR2 reads SYGVNS. The V segment lost 0 bases and the J segment 2 bases; nucleotides outside the gene matches: 11. The CDR3 coding sequence is TGTGCCAGCAGTGAATATTACAGGGGGAGGTTTGGTACTAATGAAAAACTGTTTTTT. It encodes CASSEYYRGRFGTNEKLFF.

The chain links TRBV12-5 to TRBJ2-2; the D call may be TRBD1 or TRBD2 (5 bases each). Germline V gene lookup returns CDR1 LGHNT and CDR2 FRNRAP. CDR3 length: 14 amino acids. V lost 4 bases, J lost 4 bases, and 10 bases lay in between. CDR3 sequence reads: CASGWGKTTGELFF. The CDR3 DNA is TGTGCTAGTGGTTGGGGGAAGACCACCGGGGAGCTGTTTTTT.

J is TRBJ2-1 and V is TRBV10-3, with TRBD2 identical over 10 bases. V shed 6 bases and J 10 bases; nucleotides not matched to a gene: 12. The V gene's germline CDR1 is ENHRY and CDR2 SYGVKD. The CDR3 totals 15 residues. The CDR3 loop reads CAIRAELAGNIEQFF. DNA for the CDR3: TGTGCCATCAGGGCGGAACTAGCGGGGAACATCGAGCAGTTCTTC.

A word on this clonotype: The junction and the germline gene differ at one end; a read error may be behind it. The rearrangement uses TRBV11-1 and TRBJ1-1; no clear D. CDR3 length: 14 amino acids. Germline V gene lookup returns CDR1 SGHAT and CDR2 FQDESV (reference sequence). CDR3 sequence: CVSSLMSENTEAFF. DNA of the CDR3: TGTGTCAGCAGCTTAATGTCGGAGAACACTGAAGCTTTCTTT.

As DNA, the CDR3 is TGTGCCAGCAGTTTAAGGGCGTTTCAGCCCCAGCATTTT. It specifies CASSLRAFQPQHF. The gene calls are TRBV27 and TRBJ1-5; D remains unclear. Germline loops: CDR1 MNHEY, CDR2 SMNVEV (reference sequence). CDR3 length: 13 residues. The V and J ends lost 2 bases and 6 bases respectively, with 8 bases between them.

The rearrangement joins TRBV4-1 to TRBJ1-2; no reliable D call. CDR3 length: 14 residues. V lost 2 bases and J 2 bases, leaving 9 bases between the germline ends. Germline values: CDR1 MGHRA, CDR2 YSYEKL. CDR3 DNA sequence: TGCGCCAGCAGCCAACCGGGGTCCAACTATGGCTACACCTTC. The encoded protein is CASSQPGSNYGYTF.

The V and J genes are TRBV7-9 and TRBJ2-5, with 10 bases lining up with TRBD2. Trimming took 6 bases from V and 0 from J; bases not matched to a gene: 7. The CDR3 consists of 16 residues. The germline CDR1 and CDR2 sequences are SEHNR and FQNEAQ (reference sequence). The CDR3 spells CASRASSGGHQETQYF. CDR3 coding DNA: TGTGCCAGCAGAGCCTCTAGCGGGGGCCACCAAGAGACCCAGTACTTC.

The chain carries TRBV27 and TRBJ1-1; tentatively, D is TRBD1 (5 bases). Germline values: CDR1 MNHEY, CDR2 SMNVEV (reference sequence). V was trimmed by 3 bases and J by 1 base, leaving 12 bases between them. This CDR3 region has 15 residues. The CDR3 reads CASSFYATGNTEAFF. In DNA, the CDR3 is TGTGCCAGCAGTTTCTATGCTACAGGGAACACTGAAGCTTTCTTT.

This rearrangement joins TRBV5-1 to TRBJ1-1, with 10 bases identical to TRBD1. This CDR3 comprises 14 residues. V gave up 4 bases and J gave up 6 bases; unmatched junction bases: 6. The germline V gene has CDR1 SGHRS and CDR2 YFSETQ. The CDR3 bases are TGCGCCAGCAGCGACCGGGACAGGGGCCCTGAAGCTTTCTTT. Residues: CASSDRDRGPEAFF.

This clonotype was detected ten times or more. V and J are TRBV7-8 and TRBJ1-4; D possibly corresponds to TRBD1 (5 bases). CDR3 length: 19 amino acids. The ends were cut back, 0 bases at V and 0 bases at J, with 17 bases in the middle. CDR1 is SGHVS, CDR2 FQNEAQ, per germline. In DNA, the CDR3 is TGTGCCAGCAGCTTAGCGCCGTCGGTAGGGGTTGCAACTAATGAAAAACTGTTTTTT. Translating it yields CASSLAPSVGVATNEKLFF.

The chain has TRBV4-1 and TRBJ2-1; no reliable D call. The CDR3 is 13 residues long. The V end lost 5 bases, the J end lost 5 bases, and 10 bases lay between the germline ends. The germline gives CDR1 MGHRA, CDR2 YSYEKL. CDR3 sequence: CASSGRANNEQFF. The CDR3 region has the DNA TGCGCCAGCAGCGGCCGGGCCAACAATGAGCAGTTCTTC.

This sequence joins TRBV6-1 and TRBJ1-5; D ambiguous. Germline lookup yields CDR1 MNHNS and CDR2 SASEGT. There are 13 residues in the CDR3. V lost 0 bases to trimming and J lost 6 bases, with 6 bases between them. The CDR3 reads CASSEARGQPQHF. The CDR3 DNA reads TGTGCCAGCAGTGAAGCCCGGGGTCAGCCCCAGCATTTT.